Listed below are T cell receptor beta chains from one sample, sequenced in a study of T-cell memory formation after mild COVID-19. TCRdb independently ran MiXCR on the 5' RACE reads; one entry per CDR3 protein. The sample carries about 560,000 distinct CDR3 sequences, approximately 15% recorded once. Sequenced input: PBMCs or a T cell subset sorted from them (not recorded which). The receptors shown here come from an adult woman who had mild COVID-19 (a few samples of this study predate the infection). Cell type and time point are not known. The CDR3 runs from the conserved cysteine through the conserved F or W. Fields, in order: clone size, V gene, D gene, J gene, CDR3 DNA, CDR3 protein. A D gene is named only where the DNA matches it firmly. The listing skips clone size in some rows; elsewhere it reads once, few, many or a size class.

few	TRBV5-1	TRBD1	TRBJ2-2	TGCGCCAGCAGCCATGATCCCGGGACAGGGGCCGGGGAGCTGTTTTTT	CASSHDPGTGAGELFF
few	TRBV18	-	TRBJ1-1	TGTGCCAGCTCACCACGAGGGAGAGGTGGGTCTGAAGCTTTCTTT	CASSPRGRGGSEAFF
few	TRBV6-1	-	TRBJ1-4	TGTGCCAGCAGTGAAGGCGCGGCAGACCTTAATGAAAAACTGTTTTTT	CASSEGAADLNEKLFF
once	TRBV7-9	-	TRBJ2-3	TGTGCCAGCACCCCTACTAGTCTCGATACGCAGTATTTT	CASTPTSLDTQYF
few	TRBV7-9	-	TRBJ2-7	TGTGCCAGCAGCTCCGCCGGGACTCTAACCTACGAGCAGTACTTC	CASSSAGTLTYEQYF
-	TRBV4-3	-	TRBJ2-1	TGCGCCAGCAGCCAAGATAGTAACTACTACAATGAGCAGTTCTTC	CASSQDSNYYNEQFF
-	TRBV2	TRBD2	TRBJ2-1	TGTGCCAGCAGTGAAAACCCCCCGGGAGGCTCCTACAATGAGCAGTTCTTC	CASSENPPGGSYNEQFF
-	TRBV12-3/TRBV12-4	-	TRBJ2-3	TGTGCCAGCAGCTTTCCCGCTGGGGGCACAGATACGCAGTATTTT	CASSFPAGGTDTQYF
many	TRBV15	-	TRBJ1-2	TGTGCCACCAGCAGAGATGGGCAGCGGTATGGCTACACCTTC	CATSRDGQRYGYTF
-	TRBV20-1	-	TRBJ2-2	TGCAGTGCCCCGGAAGTAACCGGGGAGCTGTTTTTT	CSAPEVTGELFF
few	TRBV12-3/TRBV12-4	-	TRBJ2-3	TGTGCCAGCAGTTTTTCAAGAACAGATACGCAGTATTTT	CASSFSRTDTQYF
few	TRBV7-9	-	TRBJ1-1	TGTGCCAGCAGCTTCAACCCGGGACAAGATGTGAACACTGAAGCTTTCTTT	CASSFNPGQDVNTEAFF
-	TRBV5-1	TRBD1	TRBJ2-7	TGCGCCAGCAGCCCCCGACAGGGCCCAGGGTACTACGAGCAGTACTTC	CASSPRQGPGYYEQYF
-	TRBV12-3/TRBV12-4	TRBD1	TRBJ1-2	TGTGCCATACACAGGGGGTTATATGGCTACACCTTC	CAIHRGLYGYTF
-	TRBV14	TRBD1	TRBJ2-7	TGTGCCAGGAGGGGACAGGGTGCGTACGAGCAGTACTTC	CARRGQGAYEQYF
-	TRBV6-6	TRBD2	TRBJ2-1	TGTGCCAGCAGTCGCTGGGATAGCGGGGGGTACAATGAGCAGTTCTTC	CASSRWDSGGYNEQFF
-	TRBV7-3	TRBD2	TRBJ2-3	TGTGCCAGCAGCCCGCACAAGATAGCGGGGAGCATCACAGATACGCAGTATTTT	CASSPHKIAGSITDTQYF
-	TRBV10-3	-	TRBJ2-3	TGTGCCATCAGTGAGTCAACAGGGTTCGGCACAGATACGCAGTATTTT	CAISESTGFGTDTQYF
few	TRBV29-1	-	TRBJ2-5	TGCAGCGTTGCCGAGACGGGGGCGACCCAGTACTTC	CSVAETGATQYF
few	TRBV19	-	TRBJ2-7	TGTGCCAGTAGTGCCGGCTGGACTACCTACGAGCAGTACTTC	CASSAGWTTYEQYF
-	TRBV15	-	TRBJ2-5	TGTGCCACCAGCAGAGATCTGACGGGGCGGGGAGAGACCCAGTACTTC	CATSRDLTGRGETQYF
few	TRBV7-6	-	TRBJ1-1	TGTGCCAGCAGCTTAGAGGGGCCGGGCAGGAGGGATGAAGCTTTCTTT	CASSLEGPGRRDEAFF
-	TRBV27	-	TRBJ1-1	TGTGCCAGCAGTCCAGGATTTTTGACTGAAGCTTTCTTT	CASSPGFLTEAFF
-	TRBV20-1	TRBD1	TRBJ2-7	TGCAGTGCTAGTGATTGGACAGGATCACCCTACGAGCAGTACTTC	CSASDWTGSPYEQYF
-	TRBV10-3	TRBD1	TRBJ1-5	TGTGCCATCAGTGAGTCGGGAGGGGGCGCGTATGGCAATCAGCCCCAGCATTTT	CAISESGGGAYGNQPQHF
few	TRBV4-3	-	TRBJ1-2	TGCGCCAGCAGCCAAGAGGCAGGGGTCCGCGGTGGCTACACCTTC	CASSQEAGVRGGYTF
-	TRBV21-1	-	TRBJ2-3	TGTGCCAGCAGATCGGCGAGGGGACATGTCCAAGATACGCAGTATTTT	CASRSARGHVQDTQYF
-	TRBV25-1	-	TRBJ2-1	TGTGCCAGCGATCGCGGGAACTACAATGAGCAGTTCTTC	CASDRGNYNEQFF
-	TRBV5-3	TRBD1	TRBJ2-7	TGTGCCAGAAGCCCCCCGGGACAGACCTCCTACGAGCAGTACTTC	CARSPPGQTSYEQYF
-	TRBV7-9	-	TRBJ2-3	TGTGCCAGCAGCTGGCAACGGGATATCACAGATACGCAGTATTTT	CASSWQRDITDTQYF
few	TRBV4-1	TRBD1	TRBJ2-7	TGCGCCAGCAGCCAAGACACGACAGGGAAGCTGTACGAGCAGTACTTC	CASSQDTTGKLYEQYF
-	TRBV6-6	-	TRBJ1-1	TGTGCCAGCAGTTACCGCCGCCCGACAGGTGTGAACACTGAAGCTTTCTTT	CASSYRRPTGVNTEAFF
few	TRBV25-1	-	TRBJ2-1	TGTGCCAGCAGTGGAAACCCCGGGGGATCCTACAATGAGCAGTTCTTC	CASSGNPGGSYNEQFF
-	TRBV12-3/TRBV12-4	TRBD1	TRBJ1-1	TGTGCCAGCAGTTTTTTGTACAGGGGCCGTGAAGCTTTCTTT	CASSFLYRGREAFF
few	TRBV9	-	TRBJ2-3	TGTGCCAGCAGCGTTAGGACAGAAACAGATACGCAGTATTTT	CASSVRTETDTQYF
few	TRBV9	-	TRBJ2-3	TGTGCCAGCATGGGAGATACGCAGTATTTT	CASMGDTQYF
-	TRBV5-1	-	TRBJ1-2	TGCGCCAGCAGCTTTACCCAAGACTATGGCTACACCTTC	CASSFTQDYGYTF
-	TRBV7-9	TRBD2	TRBJ2-5	TGTGCCAGCAGCTTTCCAGCGGGGGAGACCCAGTACTTC	CASSFPAGETQYF
many	TRBV27	-	TRBJ2-3	TGTGCCAGCAATCTCCGCTTACAGAGCACAGATACGCAGTATTTT	CASNLRLQSTDTQYF
few	TRBV30	TRBD1	TRBJ1-4	TGTGCCTGGAGTCGACAGGGGACAACTAATGAAAAACTGTTTTTT	CAWSRQGTTNEKLFF
-	TRBV3-1	-	TRBJ1-1	TGTGCCAGCAGCCAAGGGGGATTCTCCGAAGCTTTCTTT	CASSQGGFSEAFF
few	TRBV24-1	-	TRBJ2-3	TGTGCCACCAGTTATTTCCGAGACACAGATACGCAGTATTTT	CATSYFRDTDTQYF
many	TRBV20-1	-	TRBJ1-6	TGCAGTGCTAGAGATGTGAGGGGAGGTACAGGCTCACCCCTCCACTTT	CSARDVRGGTGSPLHF
-	TRBV20-1	-	TRBJ1-5	TGCAGTGCTAGAAGAGAGACCGATCAGCCCCAGCATTTT	CSARRETDQPQHF
-	TRBV20-1	-	TRBJ1-1	TGCAGTGCCTCGAGTATGAACACTGAAGCTTTCTTT	CSASSMNTEAFF
few	TRBV6-5	-	TRBJ2-1	TGTGCCAGCAGTTACTCGTGGGCGAACCCTCAGCAGTTCTTC	CASSYSWANPQQFF
-	TRBV25-1	-	TRBJ2-7	TGTGCCAGCAAAGGAGGGGGCGCGGTGGGCTACGAGCAGTACTTC	CASKGGGAVGYEQYF
few	TRBV7-9	-	TRBJ2-7	TGTGCCAGCAGCCCAGCGGAGCCCTACGAGCAGTACTTC	CASSPAEPYEQYF
-	TRBV15	TRBD2	TRBJ2-5	TGTGCCACCAGCAGAGATTTAGCGGGAGGGGGAGAGACCCAGTACTTC	CATSRDLAGGGETQYF